This T cell receptor beta chain was identified in a study of cytomegalovirus exposure and HLA in healthy donors. Study results and caveats: Within the data, a cluster of highly shared sequence variants was likely a sequencing artifact.

This clone has a handful of counts. What it binds is unknown. Use of 60 Vbeta and 13 Jbeta primers characterized the PCR. Measured with immunoSEQ multiplex PCR; TCRdb has only the in-frame clones, and not every one. Of some 56,000 clones in the sample, 82% were seen once. The CDR3 length is 13 residues. Trimming took off 0 bases at V and 5 bases at J, with 7 bases between the two ends. Germline loops: CDR1 LGHNA, CDR2 YSLEER. Sequenced sample: PBMCs. The chain combines TRBV4-3 with TRBJ1-1; no clear D. This clonotype was obtained from a man aged 50 to 59 in good health and CMV-seronegative. In nucleotides, the CDR3 is TGCGCCAGCAGCCAAGACAGGTGGACTGAAGCTTTCTTT. Translated: CASSQDRWTEAFF.